This TCR beta chain is drawn from a study of cytomegalovirus exposure and HLA in healthy donors. Broader study findings: The study dropped some indistinguishable V segments, TRBV6-2 and TRBV6-3 among them. The Asian-associated ancestry cluster reportedly had fewer N-insertions than the roughly 720-donor mean in a later analysis. Accounts indicate the classifier identified cytomegalovirus status with strong specificity and sensitivity.

Comments on this clone: Its target is unknown.

The germline V gene encodes CDR1 MNHEY and CDR2 SVGAGI. Trimming took 6 bases from V and 0 from J; bases not matched to a gene: 4. The CDR3 is 14 amino acids. 60 Vbeta and 13 Jbeta primers were used in PCR. In the original processing: Some 10 million of the 80 million or so unique TCR beta chains counted in a later analysis were shared. The assay was immunoSEQ multiplex PCR, and TCRdb's table has in-frame clones only and misses some. The V and J calls and the clone size are those of that table, but D and trimming were determined from the DNA. Counted here are over 150,000 clones, roughly 87% occurring once; the ten biggest clones make up around 0.93%.

Sequenced material: PBMCs. The chain uses TRBV6-5 and TRBJ2-7; 8 bases align to TRBD1. The TCR comes from a woman in her 30s in good health and CMV-seronegative. The CDR3 nucleotides read TGTGCCAGCAGCCTCACAGGGGGCTCCTACGAGCAGTACTTC. Translated, it gives CASSLTGGSYEQYF.